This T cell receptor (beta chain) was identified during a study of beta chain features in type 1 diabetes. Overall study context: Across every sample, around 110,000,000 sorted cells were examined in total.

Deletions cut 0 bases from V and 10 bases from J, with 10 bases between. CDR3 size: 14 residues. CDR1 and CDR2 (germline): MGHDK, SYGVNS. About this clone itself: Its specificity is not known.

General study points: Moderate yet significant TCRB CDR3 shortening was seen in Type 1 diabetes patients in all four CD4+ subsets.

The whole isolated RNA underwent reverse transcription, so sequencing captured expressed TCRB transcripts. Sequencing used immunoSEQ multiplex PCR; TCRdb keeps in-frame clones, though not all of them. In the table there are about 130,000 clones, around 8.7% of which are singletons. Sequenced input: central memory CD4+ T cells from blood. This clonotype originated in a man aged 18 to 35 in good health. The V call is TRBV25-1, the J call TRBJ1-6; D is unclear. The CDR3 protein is CASSEYLRESPLHF. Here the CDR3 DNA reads TGTGCCAGCAGTGAATACTTGAGAGAGTCACCCCTCCACTTT.